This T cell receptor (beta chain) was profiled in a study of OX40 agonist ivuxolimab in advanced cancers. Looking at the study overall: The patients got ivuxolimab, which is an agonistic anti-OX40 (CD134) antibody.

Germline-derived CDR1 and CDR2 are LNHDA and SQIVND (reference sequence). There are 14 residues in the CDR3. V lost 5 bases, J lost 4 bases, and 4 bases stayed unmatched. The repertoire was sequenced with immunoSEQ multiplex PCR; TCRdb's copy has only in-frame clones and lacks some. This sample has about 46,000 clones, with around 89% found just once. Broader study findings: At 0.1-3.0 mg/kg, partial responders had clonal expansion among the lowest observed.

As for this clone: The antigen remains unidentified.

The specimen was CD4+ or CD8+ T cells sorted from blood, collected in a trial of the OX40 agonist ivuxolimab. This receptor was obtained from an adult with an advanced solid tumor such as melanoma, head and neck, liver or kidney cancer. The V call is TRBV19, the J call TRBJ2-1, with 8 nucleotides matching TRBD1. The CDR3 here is CASSADRDYNEQFF. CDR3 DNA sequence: TGTGCCAGTAGTGCGGACAGGGATTACAATGAGCAGTTCTTC. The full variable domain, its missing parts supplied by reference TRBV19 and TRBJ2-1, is DGGITQSPKYLFRKEGQNVTLSCEQNLNHDAMYWYRQDPGQGLRLIYYSQIVNDFQKGDIAEGYSVSREKKESFPLTVTSAQKNPTAFYLCASSADRDYNEQFFGPGTRLTVL.